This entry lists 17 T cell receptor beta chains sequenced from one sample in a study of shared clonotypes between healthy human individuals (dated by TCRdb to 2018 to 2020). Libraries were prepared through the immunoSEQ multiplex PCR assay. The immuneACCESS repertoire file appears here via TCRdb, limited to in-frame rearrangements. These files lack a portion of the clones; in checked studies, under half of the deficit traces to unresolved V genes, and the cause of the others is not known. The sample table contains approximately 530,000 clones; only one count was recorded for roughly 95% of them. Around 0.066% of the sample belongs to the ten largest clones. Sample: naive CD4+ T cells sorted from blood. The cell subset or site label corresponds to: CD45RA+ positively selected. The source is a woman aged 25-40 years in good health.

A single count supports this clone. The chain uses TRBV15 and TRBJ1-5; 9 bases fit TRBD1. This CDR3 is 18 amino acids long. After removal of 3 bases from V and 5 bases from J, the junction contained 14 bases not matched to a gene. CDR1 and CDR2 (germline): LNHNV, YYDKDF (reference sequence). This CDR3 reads CATSSKVTGTGYYQPQHF. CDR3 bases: TGTGCCACCAGCAGCAAAGTTACCGGGACAGGGTACTATCAGCCCCAGCATTTT.

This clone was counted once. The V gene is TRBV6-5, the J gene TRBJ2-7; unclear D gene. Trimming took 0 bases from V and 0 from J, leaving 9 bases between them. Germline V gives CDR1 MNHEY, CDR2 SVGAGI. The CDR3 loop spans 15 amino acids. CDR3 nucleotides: TGTGCCAGCAGTTACTCTGGCCGTCGCTCCTACGAGCAGTACTTC. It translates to CASSYSGRRSYEQYF.

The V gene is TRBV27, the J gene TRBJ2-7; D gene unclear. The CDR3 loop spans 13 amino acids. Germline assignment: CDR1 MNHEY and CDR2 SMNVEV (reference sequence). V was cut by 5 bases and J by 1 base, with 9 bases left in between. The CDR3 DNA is TGTGCCAGCAGTACCTCAACATCCTACGAGCAGTACTTC. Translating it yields CASSTSTSYEQYF.

Written as DNA, the CDR3 is TGTGCCAGCAGTTCCGAGTGGGCCCATGAGCAGTTCTTC. Translated, it gives CASSSEWAHEQFF. The J gene is TRBJ2-1, the V gene TRBV27; D is undetermined. The V end was cut by 4 bases, the J end by 8 bases, with 12 bases between. The CDR3 is 13 amino acids. From germline, CDR1 is MNHEY and CDR2 SMNVEV (reference sequence).

The DNA for the CDR3 is TGTGCCAGCAGTTATCTGACTAGATCCTACGAGCAGTACTTC. Translation gives CASSYLTRSYEQYF. The chain combines TRBV28 with TRBJ2-7, with D perhaps matching TRBD2 (6 bases). The CDR3 totals 14 residues. Germline-derived CDR1 and CDR2 are MDHEN and SYDVKM. Trimming stripped 4 bases from V and 1 base from J, with 11 bases between.

This CDR3 is CASKDSNQPQHF. CDR3 coding DNA: TGTGCCAGCAAGGATAGCAATCAGCCCCAGCATTTT. The J gene is TRBJ1-5, the V gene TRBV2; unclear D gene. Trimming pared 7 bases from V and 0 bases from J, leaving 4 bases between. The CDR3 is 12 amino acids. CDR1 and CDR2 from the germline V gene are SNHLY and FYNNEI.

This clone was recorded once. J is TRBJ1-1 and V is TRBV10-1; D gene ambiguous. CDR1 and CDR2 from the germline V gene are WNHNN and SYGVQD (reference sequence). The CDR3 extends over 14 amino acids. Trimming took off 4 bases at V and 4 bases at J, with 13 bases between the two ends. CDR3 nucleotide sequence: TGCGCCAGCAGTGGGCAAACAGTTGGCACTGAAGCTTTCTTT. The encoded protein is CASSGQTVGTEAFF.

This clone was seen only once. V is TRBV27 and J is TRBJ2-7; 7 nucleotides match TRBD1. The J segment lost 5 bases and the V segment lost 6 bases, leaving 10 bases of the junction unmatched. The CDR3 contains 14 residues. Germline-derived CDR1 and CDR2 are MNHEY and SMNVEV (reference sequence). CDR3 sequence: CASREAHRGHEQYF. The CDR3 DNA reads TGTGCCAGCAGGGAAGCGCACAGGGGACACGAGCAGTACTTC.

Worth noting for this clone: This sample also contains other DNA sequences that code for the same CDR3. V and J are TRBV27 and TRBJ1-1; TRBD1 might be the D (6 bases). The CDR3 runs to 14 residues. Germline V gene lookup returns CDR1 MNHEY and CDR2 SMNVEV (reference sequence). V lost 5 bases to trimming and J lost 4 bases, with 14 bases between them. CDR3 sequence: CASSLRGGGTEAFF. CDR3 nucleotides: TGTGCCAGCAGTCTACGGGGAGGGGGCACTGAAGCTTTCTTT.

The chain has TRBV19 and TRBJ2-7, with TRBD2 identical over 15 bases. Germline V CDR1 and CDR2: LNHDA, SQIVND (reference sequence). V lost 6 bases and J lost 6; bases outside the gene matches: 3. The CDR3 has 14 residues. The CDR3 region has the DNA TGTGCCAGTAGGGGACTAGCGGGAGGTCCCGAGCAGTACTTC. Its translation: CASRGLAGGPEQYF.

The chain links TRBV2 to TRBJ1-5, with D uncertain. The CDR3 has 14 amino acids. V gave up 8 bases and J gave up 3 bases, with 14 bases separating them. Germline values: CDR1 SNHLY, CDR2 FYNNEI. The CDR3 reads CASSKTRINQPQHF. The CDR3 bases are TGTGCCAGCTCGAAGACACGGATCAATCAGCCCCAGCATTTT.

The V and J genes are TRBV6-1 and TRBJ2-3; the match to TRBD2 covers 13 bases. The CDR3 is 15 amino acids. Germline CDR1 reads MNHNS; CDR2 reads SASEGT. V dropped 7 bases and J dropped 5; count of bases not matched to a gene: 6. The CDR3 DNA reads TGTGCCAGCACTCTCGGACTAGCGGGAGTAGATACGCAGTATTTT. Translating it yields CASTLGLAGVDTQYF.

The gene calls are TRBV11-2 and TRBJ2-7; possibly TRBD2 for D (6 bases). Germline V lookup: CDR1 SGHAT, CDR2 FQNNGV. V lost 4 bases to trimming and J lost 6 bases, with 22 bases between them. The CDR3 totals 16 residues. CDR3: CASSSSRGTGVAEQYF. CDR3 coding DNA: TGTGCCAGCAGCTCATCGCGGGGTACGGGAGTGGCCGAGCAGTACTTC.

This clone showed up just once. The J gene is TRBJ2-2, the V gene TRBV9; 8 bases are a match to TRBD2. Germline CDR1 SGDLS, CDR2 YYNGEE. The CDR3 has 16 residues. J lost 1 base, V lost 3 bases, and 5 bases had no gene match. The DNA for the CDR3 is TGTGCCAGCAGCGCTATTAGCGGGGTGAACACCGGGGAGCTGTTTTTT. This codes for CASSAISGVNTGELFF. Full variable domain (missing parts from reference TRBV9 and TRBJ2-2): DSGVTQTPKHLITATGQRVTLRCSPRSGDLSVYWYQQSLDQGLQFLIQYYNGEERAKGNILERFSAQQFPDLHSELNLSSLELGDSALYFCASSAISGVNTGELFFGEGSRLTVL.

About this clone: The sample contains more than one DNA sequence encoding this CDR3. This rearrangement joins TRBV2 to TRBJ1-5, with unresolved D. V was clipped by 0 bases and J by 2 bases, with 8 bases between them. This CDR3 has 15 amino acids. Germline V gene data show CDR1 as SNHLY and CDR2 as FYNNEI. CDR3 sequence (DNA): TGTGCCAGCAGTGAAGCTGGGCAGGGCAATCAGCCCCAGCATTTT. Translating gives CASSEAGQGNQPQHF.

The CDR3 reads CASSKALVMARGGLTGELFF. CDR3 bases: TGTGCCAGCAGCAAAGCGCTTGTGATGGCCAGGGGGGGATTAACCGGGGAGCTGTTTTTT. This sequence joins TRBV21-1 and TRBJ2-2. TRBV21-1 counts as a pseudogene. The CDR3 is made up of 20 amino acids.

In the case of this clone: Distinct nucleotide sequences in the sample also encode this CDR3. The chain's CDR3 is CASSLRGDSNQPQHF. CDR3 coding DNA: TGCGCCAGCAGCTTGAGAGGGGATAGCAATCAGCCCCAGCATTTT. The chain recombines TRBV5-1 with TRBJ1-5; D is perhaps TRBD1 (5 bases). The V end was cut by 1 base, the J end by 0 bases, with 8 bases between. The CDR3 has 15 amino acids. Germline values: CDR1 SGHRS, CDR2 YFSETQ.